This TCR beta chain was sequenced for a study of blood T cells in healthy people across ages. Study-wide context: Template switching caught about one barcoded beta molecule for each two T cells. Study-wide points: Roughly linear age-related decline in beta diversity appeared, significant by age roughly 40. Naive CD4+ cells and diversity were both higher in long-lived donors than in aged donors.

Combining a sample-barcoded 5' primer with a J-beta primer mix, a second PCR ran for 7 to 11 cycles. TCRdb redid the calling of the 5' RACE reads with MiXCR, one entry per CDR3 protein. The data show roughly 730,000 distinct CDR3 sequences, 56% seen once. Healthy individuals of Caucasian origin from Russia, aged roughly 6 to 90, served as donors. Only a few counts were recorded for this clonotype. Antigen: not known. The germline V gene has CDR1 SGHTA and CDR2 FQGNSA. The CDR3 totals 15 residues. V was clipped by 4 bases and J by 15 bases; unmatched bases: 14. V and J are TRBV7-2 and TRBJ2-1, with TRBD1 identical over 11 bases. The source material was blood. The clonotype comes from a man aged 35 to 55 in good health. The CDR3 DNA reads TGTGCCAGCAGCTCGGATCCCGGGACAGGGGGAATTGGGTTCTTC. Protein product: CASSSDPGTGGIGFF.